Included here is one T cell receptor (beta chain) sequence, with context. The record originates from a study of blood T cell repertoires in COVID-19. Across the study: Sites in the United States, Italy and Spain provided acute and convalescent COVID-19 samples. Nucleic acid was either cDNA or gDNA, and it came from T cells, B-cell-depleted T cells, or PBMCs.

Source study methods: It was from reference gene primer amplification that nucleated cell counts were estimated. The assay was immunoSEQ multiplex PCR, and TCRdb's table has in-frame clones only and misses some. V and J calls and clone size are those listed in that table; D and trimming were worked out from the DNA. The data hold around 100,000 clones, with 85% to 90% observed a single time. Germline V CDR1 and CDR2: SGHVS, FNYEAQ. The CDR3 covers 17 residues. V was pared by 6 bases and J by 0 bases, with 8 bases of the junction left unmatched. The chain recombines TRBV7-6 with TRBJ2-1, with 10 bases identical to TRBD1. This sequence was found in a human donor in a cohort sampled during active COVID-19. The sample comprised peripheral blood. In DNA form, the CDR3 reads TGTGCCAGCAGTCGCCGGGACAGGGGTAGCTCCTACAATGAGCAGTTCTTC. This translates into CASSRRDRGSSYNEQFF.